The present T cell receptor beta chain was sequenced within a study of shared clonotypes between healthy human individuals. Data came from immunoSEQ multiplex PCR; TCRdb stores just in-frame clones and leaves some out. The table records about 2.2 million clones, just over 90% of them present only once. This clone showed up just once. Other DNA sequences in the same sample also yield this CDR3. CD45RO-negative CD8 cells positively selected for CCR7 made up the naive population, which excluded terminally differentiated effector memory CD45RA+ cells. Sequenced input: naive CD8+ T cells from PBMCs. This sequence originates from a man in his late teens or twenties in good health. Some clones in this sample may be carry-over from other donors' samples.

This CDR3 is CASSGVYNEQFF. The CDR3 DNA reads TGTGCCAGCAGCGGGGTTTACAATGAGCAGTTCTTC. The rearrangement joins TRBV27 to TRBJ2-1; the D gene is possibly TRBD2 (5 bases). Germline-derived CDR1 and CDR2 are MNHEY and SMNVEV (reference sequence). The CDR3 consists of 12 residues. Trimming removed 6 bases from V and 4 bases from J, with 7 bases in between.